This T cell receptor beta chain was found in a study of T cells in women clearing cervical HPV infection. The wider study: Cases: HPV16-related CIN3 or worse on histology, a couple of invasive cancers.

Study findings and constraints: Combining TCR richness with V gene abundances gave about 0.87 AUC.

The repertoire was sequenced with immunoSEQ multiplex PCR; TCRdb's copy has only in-frame clones and lacks some. The sample holds some 21,000 clones. This CDR3 contains 12 residues. From germline, CDR1 is SNHLY and CDR2 FYNNEI. Losses at the gene ends were 7 bases for V and 6 bases for J; bases not matched to a gene: 5. Concerning this clone: Its specificity is unknown. The read is 3 residues too short to cover the CDR3 end, so that end is filled in from the germline J gene.

Input material: blood buffy coat. This sequence joins TRBV2 and TRBJ2-7, with TRBD1 identical over 8 bases. The TCR was taken from a woman between 18 and 70 years old with a cervical HPV16 infection that either progressed to CIN3+ or cleared (not recorded which). The covered CDR3 bases are TGTGCCAGCAAACCACAGGGGGGCGAG. It translates to CASKPQGGE. The CDR3 as a whole reads CASKPQGGEQYF. The variable domain in full, completed from reference TRBV2 and TRBJ2-7, reads EPEVTQTPSHQVTQMGQEVILRCVPISNHLYFYWYRQILGQKVEFLVSFYNNEISEKSEIFDDQFSVERPDGSNFTLKIRSTKLEDSAMYFCASKPQGGEQYFGPGTRLTVT.